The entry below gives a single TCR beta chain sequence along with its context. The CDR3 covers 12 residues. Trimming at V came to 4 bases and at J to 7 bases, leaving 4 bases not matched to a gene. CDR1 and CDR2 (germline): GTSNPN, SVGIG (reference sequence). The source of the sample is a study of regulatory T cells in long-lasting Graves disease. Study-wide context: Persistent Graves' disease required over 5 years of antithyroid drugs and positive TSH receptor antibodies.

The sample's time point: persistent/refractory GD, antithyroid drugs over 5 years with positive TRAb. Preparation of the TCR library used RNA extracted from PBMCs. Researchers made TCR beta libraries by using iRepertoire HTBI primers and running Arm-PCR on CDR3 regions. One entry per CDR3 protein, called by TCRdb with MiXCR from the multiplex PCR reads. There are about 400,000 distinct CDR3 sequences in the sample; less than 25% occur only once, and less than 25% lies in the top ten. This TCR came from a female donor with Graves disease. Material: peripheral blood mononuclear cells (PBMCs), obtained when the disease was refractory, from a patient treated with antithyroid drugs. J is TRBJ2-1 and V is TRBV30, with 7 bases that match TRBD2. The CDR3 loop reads CAWTWGGNEQFF. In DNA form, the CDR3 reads TGTGCCTGGACGTGGGGGGGAAATGAGCAGTTCTTC.